The 19 T cell receptor beta chains listed next were all sequenced from one sample in a study of control samples from healthy donors and cancer patients. Measured with immunoSEQ multiplex PCR; TCRdb has only the in-frame clones, and not every one. Of 55,000 to 70,000 clones listed, around 93% are singletons. The specimen sequenced was PBMCs. These receptors all stem from a man under 40 with colorectal cancer.

With regard to this clone: One end of the junction fails to match germline, which may point to a read error. The V call is TRBV7-9, the J call TRBJ1-1, with 8 bases aligning to TRBD1. CDR1 SEHNR and CDR2 FQNEAQ come from the germline V gene (reference sequence). This CDR3 spans 15 amino acids. The CDR3 region is CASSTWTGRNIEAFF. In DNA form, the CDR3 reads TGTGCCAGCAGCACCTGGACAGGGAGAAACATTGAAGCTTTCTTT. The whole variable domain, filled in from reference TRBV7-9 and TRBJ1-1, reads DTGVSQNPRHKITKRGQNVTFRCDPISEHNRLYWYRQTLGQGPEFLTYFQNEAQLEKSRLLSDRFSAERPKGSFSTLEIQRTEQGDSAMYLCASSTWTGRNIEAFFGQGTRLTVV.

V gene TRBV4-3 combines with J gene TRBJ1-2; D is undetermined. Trimming cost V 2 bases and J 3 bases, with 22 bases left between them. The CDR3 runs 18 residues. Germline CDR1 is LGHNA and CDR2 is YSLEER. The CDR3 DNA reads as TGCGCCAGCAGCCAATTAGCAGCGACACAACGAACTTACTATGGCTACACCTTC. Amino acid sequence: CASSQLAATQRTYYGYTF.

This chain connects TRBV7-9 to TRBJ2-1; 8 positions match TRBD2. With V trimmed by 5 bases and J by 8 bases, 17 bases remained unmatched. Germline V lookup: CDR1 SEHNR, CDR2 FQNEAQ (reference sequence). The CDR3 contains 17 residues. The CDR3 coding sequence is TGTGCCAGCAGCCCCCTGGGTAGGCCGGGGGGGCCAGATGAGCAGTTCTTC. Its translation is CASSPLGRPGGPDEQFF. Full variable domain (outside the CDR3, taken from reference TRBV7-9 and TRBJ2-1): DTGVSQNPRHKITKRGQNVTFRCDPISEHNRLYWYRQTLGQGPEFLTYFQNEAQLEKSRLLSDRFSAERPKGSFSTLEIQRTEQGDSAMYLCASSPLGRPGGPDEQFFGPGTRLTVL.

This sequence joins TRBV7-8 and TRBJ1-1; D gene ambiguous. Trimming took 1 base from V and 5 from J, leaving 14 bases between them. This CDR3 has 15 amino acids. Per the germline V gene, CDR1 is SGHVS and CDR2 is FQNEAQ. CDR3: CASSLVEGIGTEAFF. The CDR3 DNA sequence: TGTGCCAGCAGCTTAGTTGAGGGTATTGGAACTGAAGCTTTCTTT.

This chain joins TRBV6-6 and TRBJ2-3, with 8 bases fitting TRBD1. V shed 5 bases and J 3 bases; nucleotides not matched to a gene: 4. Germline V gene data show CDR1 as MNHNY and CDR2 as SVGAGI (reference sequence). The CDR3 consists of 14 residues. The CDR3 bases are TGTGCCAGCAGTCAAAACAGGGGGACAGATACGCAGTATTTT. Translated: CASSQNRGTDTQYF.

The gene calls are TRBV10-2 and TRBJ1-2; D is perhaps TRBD1 (6 bases). The V and J ends lost 2 bases and 13 bases respectively, with 14 bases between them. This CDR3 has 12 residues. CDR1 and CDR2 (germline): WSHSY, SAAADI. This CDR3 is CASSEATGLSTF. The CDR3 coding sequence is TGCGCCAGCAGTGAGGCTACAGGGCTCTCCACCTTC.

The chain uses TRBV3-1 (or the pseudogene TRBV3-2) and TRBJ1-2, with 10 bases aligning to TRBD1. The CDR3 has 20 amino acids. The germline V gene encodes CDR1 LGHDT and CDR2 YNNKEL (reference sequence). V gave up 2 bases and J gave up 2 bases; unmatched junction bases: 17. CDR3 DNA: TGTGCCAGCAGCCAACCCCTAAGGAACCTCGACAGGGGGCGCAACTATGGCTACACCTTC. Translated, it gives CASSQPLRNLDRGRNYGYTF.

This clone showed up just once. The chain combines TRBV30 with TRBJ1-1; D is possibly TRBD1 (6 bases). Germline V lookup: CDR1 GTSNPN, CDR2 SVGIG (reference sequence). The CDR3 has 12 residues. V lost 3 bases to trimming and J lost 5 bases, with 10 bases between them. CDR3 region: CAWSRQVTEAFF. DNA for the CDR3: TGTGCCTGGAGCCGACAGGTGACTGAAGCTTTCTTT.

The rearrangement uses TRBV2 and TRBJ1-1; 10 bases fit TRBD1. CDR1 SNHLY and CDR2 FYNNEI come from the germline V gene. The length of the CDR3 is 15 residues. V gave up 7 bases and J gave up 4 bases; unmatched junction bases: 9. The CDR3 spells CASNKGTGEVTEAFF. The CDR3 bases are TGTGCCAGCAATAAGGGGACAGGGGAAGTCACTGAAGCTTTCTTT. The variable domain in full, completed from reference TRBV2 and TRBJ1-1, reads EPEVTQTPSHQVTQMGQEVILRCVPISNHLYFYWYRQILGQKVEFLVSFYNNEISEKSEIFDDQFSVERPDGSNFTLKIRSTKLEDSAMYFCASNKGTGEVTEAFFGQGTRLTVV.

The V call is TRBV29-1, the J call TRBJ1-2; the D is unclear. This CDR3 spans 15 amino acids. V dropped 6 bases and J dropped 3 bases, with 20 bases sitting between them. CDR1 SQVTM and CDR2 ANQGSEA come from the germline V gene. CDR3 sequence reads: CSVAAKATADYGYTF. For the CDR3, the DNA is TGCAGCGTCGCCGCGAAAGCCACCGCGGACTATGGCTACACCTTC.

The chain has TRBV15 and TRBJ1-1; D is uncertain. Trimming removed 0 bases at V and 3 bases at J, with 11 bases between. The CDR3 totals 15 residues. CDR1 LNHNV and CDR2 YYDKDF come from the germline V gene (reference sequence). The DNA for the CDR3 is TGTGCCACCAGCAGAGATGTGGGGATCGACACTGAAGCTTTCTTT. Protein: CATSRDVGIDTEAFF. Full variable domain (remainder filled in from reference TRBV15 and TRBJ1-1): DAMVIQNPRYQVTQFGKPVTLSCSQTLNHNVMYWYQQKSSQAPKLLFHYYDKDFNNEADTPDNFQSRRPNTSFCFLDIRSPGLGDTAMYLCATSRDVGIDTEAFFGQGTRLTVV.

J is TRBJ2-2 and V is TRBV11-2, with D perhaps assigned TRBD1 or TRBD2 (6 bases each). Trimming took 10 bases from V and 6 from J, leaving 21 bases between them. CDR3 length equals 15 residues. The germline CDR1 and CDR2 sequences are SGHAT and FQNNGV. The CDR3 loop is CATTLGGGDPGELFF. The CDR3 bases are TGTGCCACCACGCTAGGAGGGGGAGATCCCGGGGAGCTGTTTTTT. Full variable domain (missing parts from reference TRBV11-2 and TRBJ2-2): EAGVAQSPRYKIIEKRQSVAFWCNPISGHATLYWYQQILGQGPKLLIQFQNNGVVDDSQLPKDRFSAERLKGVDSTLKIQPAKLEDSAVYLCATTLGGGDPGELFFGEGSRLTVL.

This chain links TRBV27 with TRBJ1-5; possible D gene TRBD1, 6 bases. Germline V lookup: CDR1 MNHEY, CDR2 SMNVEV (reference sequence). V was trimmed by 0 bases and J by 4 bases, leaving 16 bases between them. The CDR3 contains 17 residues. CDR3 sequence: CASSLSWTASSNQPQHF. DNA for the CDR3: TGTGCCAGCAGTTTATCGTGGACAGCCTCTTCAAATCAGCCCCAGCATTTT.

The chain employs TRBV6-5 and TRBJ2-1; 8 bases line up with TRBD2. There are 16 residues in the CDR3. In germline, CDR1 is MNHEY, CDR2 SVGAGI. V shed 0 bases and J 7 bases; nucleotides not matched to a gene: 8. Here the CDR3 reads CASSYSSRGGANEQFF. The DNA for the CDR3 is TGTGCCAGCAGTTACTCGAGCCGGGGGGGCGCAAATGAGCAGTTCTTC.

The CDR3 nucleotides are TGTGCCAGCAGCCCCGCTGAGAACTATGGCTACACCTTC. The encoded protein is CASSPAENYGYTF. The chain employs TRBV6-5 and TRBJ1-2; unclear D gene. This CDR3 contains 13 residues. The germline V gene has CDR1 MNHEY and CDR2 SVGAGI. V was clipped by 6 bases and J by 2 bases, with 10 bases between them.

V and J are TRBV6-5 and TRBJ1-1; TRBD1 might be the D (5 bases). The V gene's germline CDR1 is MNHEY and CDR2 SVGAGI. The CDR3 contains 11 residues. The V gene lost 6 bases and the J gene lost 11 bases, with 13 bases spanning the gap. Here the CDR3 reads CASSRESQAFF. The DNA of the CDR3 is TGTGCCAGCAGCAGGGAATCGCAGGCTTTCTTT.

This chain joins TRBV6-6 and TRBJ1-1; 9 nucleotides match TRBD1. Per germline, CDR1 MNHNY and CDR2 SVGAGI (reference sequence). The CDR3 is 15 residues long. V shed 7 bases and J 3 bases; nucleotides not matched to a gene: 9. DNA of the CDR3: TGTGCCAGCACCCAGGACAGGGGAAGGGACACTGAAGCTTTCTTT. This translates into CASTQDRGRDTEAFF.

CDR3 nucleotide sequence: TGTGCCAGCAGCTCAAGTAGGGCGTCTGGGGCCAACGTCCTGACTTTC. Residues: CASSSSRASGANVLTF. The chain links TRBV7-2 to TRBJ2-6; D not resolved. Germline V gene sequence: CDR1 SGHTA, CDR2 FQGNSA. V was pared by 4 bases and J by 1 base, with 11 bases between. This CDR3 has 16 residues. Supplemented by reference TRBV7-2 and TRBJ2-6, the full variable domain reads GAGVSQSPSNKVTEKGKDVELRCDPISGHTALYWYRQSLGQGLEFLIYFQGNSAPDKSGLPSDRFSAERTGGSVSTLTIQRTQQEDSAVYLCASSSSRASGANVLTFGAGSRLTVL.

The DNA for the CDR3 is TGTGCCACCAGCAGAGATTATTTGGAGGCTAGGCGCAATGAGCAGTTCTTC. Its protein is CATSRDYLEARRNEQFF. The V call is TRBV15, the J call TRBJ2-1; a possible D gene is TRBD2 (5 bases). The CDR3 has 17 residues. With 0 bases removed from V and 6 bases from J, the gap between germline ends came to 18 bases. Germline lookup yields CDR1 LNHNV and CDR2 YYDKDF (reference sequence).